These 27 T cell receptor beta chains came from one sample sequenced in a study of tumor-infiltrating lymphocytes in primary liver carcinoma (dated by TCRdb to about 2017). TRIzol reagent was used to extract blood RNA from unsorted whole blood, while the DNeasy Blood & Tissue kit provided the germline DNA. Sequencing was carried out with an Illumina HiSeq 2500. TCRbeta-specific cDNA was reverse-transcribed from 500 ng total RNA using a constant-region primer and ProtoScript II reverse transcriptase. TCRbeta libraries were built with three nested multiplex PCR rounds, a slightly modified ARM-PCR procedure. Each of the first two PCR rounds ran for about 10 cycles and used multiplex TRBV1-TRBV30 forward primers together with a Cbeta reverse primer. The raw public reads went through TCRdb reprocessing: fastp at Q25, MiXCR clone calling, in-frame beta chains kept. When rows share a CDR3 protein, they turn into one entry using the most common DNA and genes. The sample includes fewer than 400,000 distinct CDR3 sequences, with approximately 60% observed a single time. The ten top clones hold roughly 9% of the sample.

Material for sequencing was peripheral blood. The receptors stem from a man between 40 and 49 years old with primary liver carcinoma and hepatitis B virus infection.

To note about this clonotype: A single base separates this from a much larger clone, so it may be a read error. The gene calls are TRBV12-3 or TRBV12-4 and TRBJ2-5, with D perhaps TRBD1 (5 bases). The length of the CDR3 is 12 residues. The V end lost 6 bases, the J end lost 5 bases, and 10 bases lay between the germline ends. CDR3 bases: TGTGCCAGCAGAGCAGGGTTGGAGACCCAGTACTTC. Encoded protein: CASRAGLETQYF.

With respect to this clonotype: Sequence at one end of the junction differs from germline and may be a read error. The J gene is TRBJ2-1, the V gene TRBV11-3, with D perhaps given as TRBD1 or TRBD2 (5 bases each). This CDR3 contains 15 residues. The germline V gene encodes CDR1 SGHNT and CDR2 YENEEA. The CDR3 DNA sequence: TGTGCCGGCAGCCGGCAAGGGGTCGCGGGCAATGAGCAGTTCTTC. Its protein product is CAGSRQGVAGNEQFF.

Comment on this clonotype: With a much larger clone just one base away, this may be a read error. The chain carries TRBV11-1 and TRBJ2-5, with 8 bases matching TRBD1. Germline V gene lookup returns CDR1 SGHAT and CDR2 FQDESV (reference sequence). This CDR3 spans 14 amino acids. CDR3 nucleotides: TGTGCCAGCAGCATCAGGGGGCGCCAAGAGACCGAGTACTTC. Protein: CASSIRGRQETEYF.

Turning to this clonotype: This could be a read error, since a much larger clone is one nucleotide away. This chain uses TRBV6-1 with TRBJ1-3; no firm D call. The CDR3 totals 13 residues. Germline loops: CDR1 MNHNS, CDR2 SASEGT. The CDR3 region has the DNA TGTGCCAGCGGTGAATTACGGGGAAACACCATATATTTT. Translating it yields CASGELRGNTIYF.

V is TRBV6-1 and J is TRBJ2-3; 8 bases fit TRBD2. The CDR3 has 17 amino acids. CDR1 and CDR2 from the germline V gene are MNHNS and SASEGT. J was trimmed by 4 bases and V by 5 bases; bases with no gene match: 14. The CDR3 loop reads CASSKVGAGVVPDTQYF. CDR3 nucleotides: TGTGCCAGCAGTAAAGTAGGAGCGGGAGTCGTCCCAGATACGCAGTATTTT.

Points on this clonotype: A much more abundant neighbour one base away suggests this may be a read error. The chain combines TRBV10-2 with TRBJ2-3; D is ambiguous. This CDR3 contains 15 residues. Germline CDR1 WSHSY, CDR2 SAAADI. The V gene lost 10 bases and the J gene lost 3 bases, with 20 bases spanning the gap. CDR3 residues: CANSQTQAGTDTQYF. For the CDR3, the DNA is TGCGCCAACAGCCAGACCCAGGCTGGGACAGATACGCAGTATTTT.

This clonotype appeared many times. The V and J genes are TRBV29-1 and TRBJ1-2, with D unresolved. V was cut by 5 bases and J by 5 bases, with 9 bases left in between. CDR1 and CDR2 from the germline V gene are SQVTM and ANQGSEA. The CDR3 has 11 amino acids. CDR3 protein: CSVNPLYGYTF. The CDR3 bases are TGCAGCGTTAATCCCCTATATGGCTACACCTTC.

On this clonotype: The junction does not match germline at one end; this may be a read error. The chain carries TRBV11-2 and TRBJ2-1; D is tentatively TRBD1 or TRBD2 (6 bases each). The CDR3 runs to 16 residues. Per the germline V gene, CDR1 is SGHAT and CDR2 is FQNNGV. CDR3 sequence: CASGLGGRDSYNERFF. The CDR3 nucleotides are TGTGCCAGCGGCTTAGGGGGGCGGGATTCCTACAATGAGCGGTTCTTC. Full variable domain (rest looked up from reference TRBV11-2 and TRBJ2-1): EAGVAQSPRYKIIEKRQSVAFWCNPISGHATLYWYQQILGQGPKLLIQFQNNGVVDDSQLPKDRFSAERLKGVDSTLKIQPAKLEDSAVYLCASGLGGRDSYNERFFGPGTRLTVL.

Note on this clonotype: A read error may produce the germline difference seen at one junction end. The chain links TRBV23-1 to TRBJ2-5; D may match TRBD1 or TRBD2 (5 bases each). TRBV23-1 is designated an ORF whose function remains uncertain. CDR3 size: 16 residues. For the CDR3, the DNA is TGCACCAGCAGTCAATCCCAGGCGGGCAGAGGGGAGACCAAGTACTTT. This sequence encodes CTSSQSQAGRGETKYF.

Ten or more counts support this clonotype. The chain employs TRBV11-2 and TRBJ2-7, with TRBD1 matching over 7 bases. Germline lookup yields CDR1 SGHAT and CDR2 FQNNGV. The CDR3 runs 14 residues. J gave up 2 bases and V 5 bases, and 6 bases lay outside the gene matches. The CDR3 loop is CASSRDRVPYEQYF. The DNA for the CDR3 is TGTGCCAGCAGCAGAGACAGGGTCCCCTACGAGCAGTACTTC.

Comments on this clonotype: Mismatch with germline at one junction end may stem from a read error. The gene calls are TRBV30 and TRBJ2-3; 9 positions match TRBD2. Germline lookup yields CDR1 GTSNPN and CDR2 SVGIG (reference sequence). This CDR3 has 15 residues. The CDR3 spells CAWREASGMTDTQYF. CDR3 DNA: TGCGCCTGGAGGGAGGCTAGCGGGATGACAGATACGCAGTATTTT.

With regard to this clonotype: Germline is not matched at one junction end, which may reflect a read error. V is TRBV5-1 and J is TRBJ2-1; D might be TRBD2 (6 bases). The CDR3 is 12 amino acids. Germline-derived CDR1 and CDR2 are SGHRS and YFSETQ. CDR3 sequence: CTSSLGGGEQFF. The CDR3 DNA follows: TGCACCAGCAGCTTGGGAGGTGGTGAGCAGTTCTTC.

About this clonotype itself: Sequence at one end of the junction differs from germline and may be a read error. The chain has TRBV10-3 and TRBJ2-3, with 7 bases identical to TRBD2. CDR1 and CDR2 from the germline V gene are ENHRY and SYGVKD. The CDR3 is 16 residues long. The DNA for the CDR3 is TGCGCCATCAGTGTCTTGACTAGCAGGAGCACAGATACGCAGTATTTT. This encodes CAISVLTSRSTDTQYF.

This clonotype was recorded once. An end of the junction differs from the germline gene, which may be a read error. V gene TRBV5-6 combines with J gene TRBJ2-5, with D possibly being TRBD1 or TRBD2 (7 bases each). There are 14 residues in the CDR3. Germline V gives CDR1 SGHDT, CDR2 YYEEEE. The CDR3, as DNA: TGTGCCAGCAGATTGGCAGGGGGGGAAGAGACCCAGTACTTC. Protein product: CASRLAGGEETQYF.

The genes are TRBV20-1 and TRBJ1-2; D ambiguous. CDR1 DFQATT and CDR2 SNEGSKA come from the germline V gene (reference sequence). CDR3 length: 13 amino acids. The V and J ends lost 0 bases and 3 bases respectively, with 8 bases between them. The CDR3 loop is CSAREWADYGYTF. In DNA form, the CDR3 reads TGCAGTGCTAGAGAGTGGGCAGACTATGGCTACACCTTC.

This clonotype was observed at least ten times. The chain carries TRBV12-3 or TRBV12-4 and TRBJ1-6, with TRBD1 as a possible D gene (6 bases). This CDR3 has 17 amino acids. Trimming stripped 5 bases from V and 0 bases from J, with 14 bases between. The CDR3 sequence: CASSGRDINSYNSPLHF. The CDR3 coding sequence is TGTGCCAGCAGTGGCCGGGACATCAACTCCTATAATTCACCCCTCCACTTT.

The gene calls are TRBV23-1 and TRBJ2-3, with no clear D. TRBV23-1 belongs to the ORF category, with a function that is uncertain. There are 11 residues in the CDR3. V dropped 3 bases and J dropped 6 bases, with 4 bases sitting between them. CDR3 bases: TGCGCCAGCAGTCACGGTGATACGCAGTATTTT. Translating gives CASSHGDTQYF.

This clonotype was recorded only once. A read error is possible here, since a much larger clone lies one base away. The rearrangement uses TRBV29-1 and TRBJ1-3, with no clear D. CDR3 length equals 13 residues. Trimming stripped 8 bases from V and 2 bases from J, with 13 bases between. The V gene's germline CDR1 is SQVTM and CDR2 ANQGSEA. The CDR3 sequence: CSTLSEPGNTIYF. CDR3 DNA: TGCAGCACCTTGTCCGAACCTGGAAACACCATATATTTT.

As for this clonotype: One base away lies a much larger clone, so this may be a sequencing read error. This rearrangement joins TRBV5-1 to TRBJ1-2, with 12 nucleotides matching TRBD1. CDR1 SGHRS and CDR2 YFSETQ come from the germline V gene. The CDR3 has 18 residues. The CDR3 DNA is TGCGCCAGCAGCTTGGCTGGGACAGGGGGCGTAACTAAGTATGGCTACACCTTC. This sequence encodes CASSLAGTGGVTKYGYTF.

Note on this clonotype: Since a much larger clone is just one base distant, this may be a read error. V and J are TRBV6-5 and TRBJ2-7; D is unclear. The germline V gene has CDR1 MNHEY and CDR2 SVGAGI. Trimming pared 10 bases from V and 1 base from J, leaving 11 bases between. CDR3 size: 12 residues. CDR3 coding DNA: TGTGCCAATGTAGCAGATTCCTACGAGCAGTACTTC. It codes for CANVADSYEQYF.

The gene calls are TRBV12-3 or TRBV12-4 and TRBJ2-1; D perhaps matches TRBD2 (5 bases). The CDR3 totals 16 residues. Trimming took off 5 bases at V and 4 bases at J, with 18 bases between the two ends. The CDR3 loop is CASSPGQRSDYNEQFF. The CDR3 region has the DNA TGTGCCAGCAGTCCCGGTCAGCGGTCGGATTACAATGAGCAGTTCTTC.

This chain connects TRBV24-1 to TRBJ1-1; D is possibly TRBD1 (5 bases). The CDR3 is 16 residues long. With 5 bases removed from V and 2 bases from J, the gap between germline ends came to 17 bases. Per the germline V gene, CDR1 is KGHDR and CDR2 is SFDVKD. CDR3 in DNA: TGTGCCACCAGTGTACGTCCACGTGGGGGAAACACTGAAGCTTTCTTT. This encodes CATSVRPRGGNTEAFF.

Remarks on this clonotype: At one boundary the junction diverges from the germline segment, which might be a read error. The chain recombines TRBV5-5 with TRBJ2-3, with 7 bases fitting TRBD1. The CDR3 is 17 residues long. Germline V gene data show CDR1 as SGHKS and CDR2 as YYEKEE (reference sequence). CDR3 DNA: TGTGCCAGCAACTTGGATCATAGGGGGCAGAGGACAGATACGCAGTATTTT. Protein: CASNLDHRGQRTDTQYF.

At least ten counts were recorded for this clonotype. V and J are TRBV12-3 or TRBV12-4 and TRBJ1-2; no clear D gene. This CDR3 region has 13 residues. The V and J ends lost 5 bases and 8 bases respectively, with 15 bases between them. Here the CDR3 reads CASSPEREYGYTF. CDR3 bases: TGTGCCAGCAGTCCCGAGAGGGAGTACGGCTACACCTTC.

About this clonotype: A read error may be the cause here, since a much bigger clone is one base away. The chain combines TRBV12-3 or TRBV12-4 with TRBJ2-1; D unclear. The CDR3 is made up of 11 amino acids. This CDR3 is CANSLWGEQFF. The CDR3 DNA reads TGTGCCAACAGTTTGTGGGGTGAGCAGTTCTTC.

The genes are TRBV4-3 and TRBJ2-1; D remains ambiguous. Per the germline V gene, CDR1 is LGHNA and CDR2 is YSLEER. CDR3 length: 16 residues. Between the trimmed V and J ends, which lost 3 bases and 8 bases, there was a span of 20 bases. The CDR3 loop reads CASSQDRARAGYEQFF. In DNA, the CDR3 is TGCGCCAGCAGCCAGGACCGGGCGCGCGCTGGGTATGAGCAGTTCTTC.

The CDR3 reads CASSVTSGSQYEQYF. In DNA form, the CDR3 reads TGCGCCAGCAGCGTCACTAGCGGGAGTCAATACGAGCAGTACTTC. This chain connects TRBV5-1 to TRBJ2-7; 11 bases map to TRBD2. Germline CDR1 is SGHRS and CDR2 is YFSETQ. Trimming took 4 bases from V and 4 from J; bases not matched to a gene: 7. This CDR3 is 15 amino acids long. Based on the CDR3 plus reference TRBV5-1 and TRBJ2-7, the full variable domain is KAGVTQTPRYLIKTRGQQVTLSCSPISGHRSVSWYQQTPGQGLQFLFEYFSETQRNKGNFPGRFSGRQFSNSRSEMNVSTLELGDSALYLCASSVTSGSQYEQYFGPGTRLTVT.